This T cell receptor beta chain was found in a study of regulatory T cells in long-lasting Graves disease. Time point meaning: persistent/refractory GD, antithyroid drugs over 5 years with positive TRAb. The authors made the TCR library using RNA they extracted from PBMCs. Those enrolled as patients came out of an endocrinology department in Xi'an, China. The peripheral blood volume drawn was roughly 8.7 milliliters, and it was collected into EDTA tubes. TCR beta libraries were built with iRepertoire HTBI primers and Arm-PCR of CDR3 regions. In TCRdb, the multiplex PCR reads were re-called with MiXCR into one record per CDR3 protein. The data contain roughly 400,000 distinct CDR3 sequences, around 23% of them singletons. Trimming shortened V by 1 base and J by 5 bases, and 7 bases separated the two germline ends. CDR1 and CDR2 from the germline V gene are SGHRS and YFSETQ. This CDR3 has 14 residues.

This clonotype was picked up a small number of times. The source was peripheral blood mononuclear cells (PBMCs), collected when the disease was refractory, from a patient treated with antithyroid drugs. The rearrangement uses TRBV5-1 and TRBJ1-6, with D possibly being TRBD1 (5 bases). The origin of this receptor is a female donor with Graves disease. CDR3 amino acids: CASSLPGDNSPLHF. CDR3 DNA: TGCGCCAGCAGCTTGCCGGGGGATAATTCACCCCTCCACTTT.